The source of this TCR beta chain is a study of human T cells and chemical hapten exposure. The time point: healthy volunteer bleed at 2 weeks. The starting material, unfractionated whole blood, was used for total RNA extraction. TCRdb reprocessed the RACE reads via MiXCR and lists one record per CDR3 protein. The profile shows around 130,000 distinct CDR3 sequences, around 8.3% of them singletons. This clonotype has just a few counts. Sequencing was done on a sample of whole blood. The receptor's source is a male donor in good health. Some clones in this sample may be carry-over from other donors' samples.

The CDR3 reads CAISTGTNEQFF. CDR3 DNA sequence: TGTGCCATCTCGACAGGGACGAATGAGCAGTTCTTC. This chain links TRBV7-9 with TRBJ2-1, with 7 bases aligning to TRBD1. This CDR3 contains 12 residues. The germline gives CDR1 SEHNR, CDR2 FQNEAQ (reference sequence). Trimming removed 10 bases from V and 7 bases from J; junction bases left unmatched: 7.